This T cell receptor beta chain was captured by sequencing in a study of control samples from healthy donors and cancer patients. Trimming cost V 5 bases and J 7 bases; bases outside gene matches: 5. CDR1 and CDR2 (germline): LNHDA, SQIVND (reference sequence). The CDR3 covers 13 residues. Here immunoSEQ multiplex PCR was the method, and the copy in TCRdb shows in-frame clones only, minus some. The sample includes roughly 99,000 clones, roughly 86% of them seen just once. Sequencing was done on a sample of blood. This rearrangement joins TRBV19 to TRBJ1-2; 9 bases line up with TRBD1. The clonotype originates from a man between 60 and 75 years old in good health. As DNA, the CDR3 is TGTGCCAGTAGTCCGGGACAGGGTACTGGCTACACCTTC. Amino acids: CASSPGQGTGYTF.